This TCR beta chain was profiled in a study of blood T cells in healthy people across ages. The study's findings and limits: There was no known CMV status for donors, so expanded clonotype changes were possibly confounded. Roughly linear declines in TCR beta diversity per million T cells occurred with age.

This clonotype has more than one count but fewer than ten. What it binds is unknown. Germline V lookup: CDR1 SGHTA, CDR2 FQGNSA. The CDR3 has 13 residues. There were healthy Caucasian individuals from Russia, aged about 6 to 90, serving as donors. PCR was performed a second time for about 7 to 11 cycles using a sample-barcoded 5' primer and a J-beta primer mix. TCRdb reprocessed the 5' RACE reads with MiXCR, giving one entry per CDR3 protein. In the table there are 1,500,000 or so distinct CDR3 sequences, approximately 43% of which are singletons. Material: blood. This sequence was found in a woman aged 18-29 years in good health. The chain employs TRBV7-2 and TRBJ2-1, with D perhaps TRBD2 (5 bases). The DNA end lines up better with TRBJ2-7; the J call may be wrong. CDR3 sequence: CATGRGSYNEQYF. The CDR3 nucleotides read TGTGCCACCGGACGGGGATCCTACAATGAGCAGTACTTC.